This T cell receptor (beta chain) originates from a study of blood T cell repertoires in COVID-19. The overall study: Researchers got acute and convalescent COVID-19 samples from the United States, Italy and Spain. PBMCs, B-cell-depleted T cells, or T cells were the source of the cDNA or gDNA that made up the material.

Authors' methods: Estimation of nucleated cell counts was performed using reference gene primer amplification. Profiling relied on immunoSEQ multiplex PCR, and the TCRdb table lists in-frame clones only, not all of them. V and J calls and clone size are copied from that table; D and trimming were computed from the DNA. Seen here are under 200,000 clones, 84% observed once, and the top ten hold about 14%. This CDR3 comprises 15 residues. Per the germline V gene, CDR1 is KGHSH and CDR2 is LQKENI. J was trimmed by 2 bases and V by 5 bases; bases with no gene match: 9. The origin of this receptor is a man younger than 35 with active or convalescent COVID-19. Sequencing was done on a sample of peripheral blood. The chain carries TRBV18 and TRBJ2-7, with TRBD1 identical over 7 bases. Written as DNA, the CDR3 is TGTGCCAGCTCATCTGCCAGGGGGTCGGCCTACGAGCAGTACTTC. It specifies CASSSARGSAYEQYF.